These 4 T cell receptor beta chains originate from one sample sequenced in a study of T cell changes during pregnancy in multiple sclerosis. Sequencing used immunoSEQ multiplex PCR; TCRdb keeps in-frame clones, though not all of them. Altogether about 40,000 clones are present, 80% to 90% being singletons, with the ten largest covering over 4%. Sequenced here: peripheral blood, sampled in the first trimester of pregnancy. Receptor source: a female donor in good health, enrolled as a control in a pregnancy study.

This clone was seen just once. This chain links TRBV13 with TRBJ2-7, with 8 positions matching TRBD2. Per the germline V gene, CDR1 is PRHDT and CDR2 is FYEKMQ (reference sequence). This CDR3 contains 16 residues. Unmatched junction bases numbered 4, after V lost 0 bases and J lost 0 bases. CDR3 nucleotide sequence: TGTGCCAGCAGCTTAGGTGGAGCGGGAGCCTCCTACGAGCAGTACTTC. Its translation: CASSLGGAGASYEQYF.

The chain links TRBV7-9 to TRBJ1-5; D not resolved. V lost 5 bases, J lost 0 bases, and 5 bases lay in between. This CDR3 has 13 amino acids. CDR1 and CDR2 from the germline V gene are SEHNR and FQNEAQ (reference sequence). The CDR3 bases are TGTGCCAGCAGCACATATAGCAATCAGCCCCAGCATTTT. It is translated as CASSTYSNQPQHF.

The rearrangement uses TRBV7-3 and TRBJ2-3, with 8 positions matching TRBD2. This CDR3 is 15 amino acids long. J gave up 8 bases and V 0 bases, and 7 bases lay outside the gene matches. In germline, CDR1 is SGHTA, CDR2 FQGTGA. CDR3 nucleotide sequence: TGTGCCAGCAGCTTAACACCGGGGGGGCGGGGTACGCAGTATTTT. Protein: CASSLTPGGRGTQYF.

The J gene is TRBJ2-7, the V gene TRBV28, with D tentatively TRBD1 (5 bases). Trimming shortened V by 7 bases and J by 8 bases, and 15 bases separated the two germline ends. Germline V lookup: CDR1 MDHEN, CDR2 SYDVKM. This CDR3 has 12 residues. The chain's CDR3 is CASTSPQEQQYF. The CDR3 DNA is TGTGCCAGCACCAGCCCACAGGAACAGCAGTACTTC. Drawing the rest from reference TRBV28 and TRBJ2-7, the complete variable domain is DVKVTQSSRYLVKRTGEKVFLECVQDMDHENMFWYRQDPGLGLRLIYFSYDVKMKEKGDIPEGYSVSREKKERFSLILESASTNQTSMYLCASTSPQEQQYFGPGTRLTVT.